This T cell receptor beta chain emerged from a study of blood T cell repertoires in COVID-19. Generated by immunoSEQ multiplex PCR, the TCRdb table keeps only in-frame clones and is missing some. The table includes 100,000 to 150,000 clones, about 89% detected once. V was clipped by 5 bases and J by 10 bases; unmatched bases: 16. The germline CDR1 and CDR2 sequences are MDHEN and SYDVKM. The CDR3 runs to 16 residues. This clone was detected a few times. The chain recombines TRBV28 with TRBJ1-2, with 10 bases that match TRBD1. This TCR was sampled from a woman in her 70s with COVID-19, enrolled during active disease. The sequenced sample was peripheral blood. In nucleotides, the CDR3 is TGTGCCAGCAGTAGACCCCCCCGGGACAGGGGAGACCTCTACACCTTC. Protein product: CASSRPPRDRGDLYTF.